The clone carrying this TCR beta chain showed up just once. The entry originates in a study of blood T cell repertoires in COVID-19. Background on the study: The analysed material was cDNA or gDNA that came from T cells, B-cell-depleted T cells, or PBMCs.

Study processing details: Quantification of nucleated cells was approximated via reference gene primer amplification. Clones were sequenced by immunoSEQ multiplex PCR, and TCRdb holds only the in-frame ones, with some missing. V and J calls and clone size are those listed in that table; D and trimming were worked out from the DNA. The sample holds some 170,000 clones, about 91% seen once. The sample taken for sequencing was peripheral blood. This receptor was identified in a woman in her fifties or sixties who had recovered from COVID-19.

In nucleotides, the CDR3 is TGTGCCAGCAGTGGCGGGATTCAACACTGGGATGGCTACACCTTC. Its protein is CASSGGIQHWDGYTF. This chain joins TRBV6-2 or TRBV6-3 and TRBJ1-2; D remains unclear. V lost 5 bases to trimming and J lost 6 bases, with 19 bases between them. The CDR3 length is 15 residues. Germline values: CDR1 MNHEY, CDR2 SVGEGT.